Following are 30 T cell receptor beta chains from one sample sequenced in a study of Tregs in tolerant kidney transplant recipients. After around 6 days with irradiated graft donor PBMCs, CFSE-labeled recipient PBMCs were FACS-sorted. For these receptors, no antigen is known. TCRdb's copy holds only in-frame clones and misses some; the assay was immunoSEQ multiplex PCR. The data show fewer than 20,000 clones, around half seen once. The starting material was CD4+ T cells from blood cultured with allogeneic cells, obtained before the transplant. Every receptor here comes from a human patient who received a combined kidney and bone marrow transplant.

This clone turned up a few times. This chain connects TRBV6-5 to TRBJ1-1; TRBD1 might be the D (5 bases). This CDR3 is 14 amino acids long. The germline V gene encodes CDR1 MNHEY and CDR2 SVGAGI. V dropped 5 bases and J dropped 3 bases, with 13 bases sitting between them. In DNA, the CDR3 is TGTGCCAGCAGTGAAAGGGCAGGGTACACTGAAGCTTTCTTT. It is translated as CASSERAGYTEAFF.

CDR3 bases: TGCGCCAGCAGCTTGGCTCAGGCCCCCTACGAGCAGTACTTC. This sequence encodes CASSLAQAPYEQYF. The chain uses TRBV5-1 and TRBJ2-7, with D unclear. Germline V gene lookup returns CDR1 SGHRS and CDR2 YFSETQ. The CDR3 totals 14 residues. The ends were cut back, 0 bases at V and 2 bases at J, with 9 bases in the middle. Full variable domain (rest looked up from reference TRBV5-1 and TRBJ2-7): KAGVTQTPRYLIKTRGQQVTLSCSPISGHRSVSWYQQTPGQGLQFLFEYFSETQRNKGNFPGRFSGRQFSNSRSEMNVSTLELGDSALYLCASSLAQAPYEQYFGPGTRLTVT.

The rearrangement joins TRBV18 to TRBJ2-7; D gene uncertain. V was trimmed by 3 bases and J by 2 bases, leaving 14 bases between them. This CDR3 comprises 15 residues. Germline CDR1 KGHSH, CDR2 LQKENI. The CDR3 region is CASSPRRSPTYEQYF. In nucleotides, the CDR3 is TGTGCCAGCTCACCCCGCCGGAGTCCTACCTACGAGCAGTACTTC.

The chain uses TRBV7-2 and TRBJ2-7; 10 bases map to TRBD2. There are 15 residues in the CDR3. J was trimmed by 1 base and V by 5 bases; bases with no gene match: 5. Germline CDR1 reads SGHTA; CDR2 reads FQGNSA. CDR3 nucleotide sequence: TGTGCCAGCAGCGCGCTAGCGGGGGTTTCCTACGAGCAGTACTTC. Protein sequence: CASSALAGVSYEQYF.

In its sample, this clone was seen a few times. J is TRBJ1-5 and V is TRBV6-1; no clear D. The ends were cut back, 7 bases at V and 9 bases at J, with 10 bases in the middle. Germline V CDR1 and CDR2: MNHNS, SASEGT. The CDR3 runs to 11 residues. The CDR3 DNA follows: TGTGCCAGCACTCTACTAGGGCCCCAGCATTTT. Translating it yields CASTLLGPQHF.

The chain uses TRBV4-3 and TRBJ2-1; 7 bases agree with TRBD1. The CDR3 has 14 residues. From germline, CDR1 is LGHNA and CDR2 YSLEER. The J segment lost 9 bases and the V segment lost 0 bases, leaving 5 bases of the junction unmatched. The CDR3 reads CASSQDQRQGEQFF. Here the CDR3 DNA reads TGCGCCAGCAGCCAAGATCAGCGACAGGGTGAGCAGTTCTTC.

This clone has just a few counts. The chain combines TRBV5-4 with TRBJ2-3, with 13 bases that match TRBD2. The CDR3 sequence is 17 residues long. Losses at the gene ends were 0 bases for V and 4 bases for J; bases not matched to a gene: 5. Germline V gene data show CDR1 as SGHNT and CDR2 as YYREEE (reference sequence). In DNA form, the CDR3 reads TGTGCCAGCAGCTTGGAACTAGCGGGGGGGCCCGCAGATACGCAGTATTTT. It is translated as CASSLELAGGPADTQYF.

CDR3 residues: CASRGQTNQPQHF. CDR3 DNA sequence: TGTGCCAGCCGCGGACAGACGAATCAGCCCCAGCATTTT. The chain carries TRBV7-2 and TRBJ1-5; a weak D match, TRBD1 (6 bases). The length of the CDR3 is 13 residues. Trimming left V 8 bases short and J 4 bases short, with 12 bases between. Germline V lookup: CDR1 SGHTA, CDR2 FQGNSA.

V usage is TRBV10-3 and J usage is TRBJ2-3; 15 positions agree with TRBD2. With V trimmed by 4 bases and J by 5 bases, 7 bases remained unmatched. The CDR3 runs 17 residues. Germline V CDR1 and CDR2: ENHRY, SYGVKD. CDR3 nucleotide sequence: TGTGCCATCAGTGGGGGACTAGCGGGGGGAAGACAAGATACGCAGTATTTT. Protein: CAISGGLAGGRQDTQYF.

In this sample, this clone turned up a few times. V gene TRBV6-5 combines with J gene TRBJ2-3; 7 bases align to TRBD1. The CDR3 is 16 residues long. Germline assignment: CDR1 MNHEY and CDR2 SVGAGI. V was clipped by 0 bases and J by 2 bases; unmatched bases: 5. For the CDR3, the DNA is TGTGCCAGCAGTTACTCCGGGACAGACTACACAGATACGCAGTATTTT. The encoded protein is CASSYSGTDYTDTQYF.

This clone was recorded once. The J gene is TRBJ2-7, the V gene TRBV18, with 7 bases identical to TRBD1. The V segment lost 1 base and the J segment 0 bases; nucleotides outside the gene matches: 3. The CDR3 is 15 amino acids. CDR1 and CDR2 (germline): KGHSH, LQKENI. Here the CDR3 reads CASSPQGANSYEQYF. CDR3 bases: TGTGCCAGCTCACCACAGGGGGCTAACTCCTACGAGCAGTACTTC.

This clone was counted between two and nine times. Other DNA sequences within the sample encode an identical CDR3. The V call is TRBV11-2, the J call TRBJ1-1; the D is unclear. The V gene's germline CDR1 is SGHAT and CDR2 FQNNGV. This CDR3 has 14 residues. Between the trimmed V and J ends, which lost 6 bases and 4 bases, there was a span of 15 bases. The CDR3 nucleotides read TGTGCCAGCAGTCCCGGAAGACGGGGCACTGAAGCTTTCTTT. Translating it yields CASSPGRRGTEAFF. Full variable domain (rest looked up from reference TRBV11-2 and TRBJ1-1): EAGVAQSPRYKIIEKRQSVAFWCNPISGHATLYWYQQILGQGPKLLIQFQNNGVVDDSQLPKDRFSAERLKGVDSTLKIQPAKLEDSAVYLCASSPGRRGTEAFFGQGTRLTVV.

By share, this clone counts as medium-sized (0.01 to 0.1%). The gene calls are TRBV2 and TRBJ2-1; 7 bases fit TRBD2. V was pared by 3 bases and J by 9 bases, with 2 bases of the junction left unmatched. The CDR3 is made up of 12 amino acids. Germline V gene data show CDR1 as SNHLY and CDR2 as FYNNEI. This CDR3 reads CASSDLAVEQFF. The CDR3 DNA reads as TGTGCCAGCAGTGACCTAGCGGTTGAGCAGTTCTTC.

The CDR3: CASSFMTETKPGELFF. The CDR3 coding sequence is TGTGCCAGCAGCTTTATGACAGAGACGAAACCCGGGGAGCTGTTTTTT. This chain joins TRBV13 and TRBJ2-2; tentative D call: TRBD1 (5 bases). The CDR3 loop spans 16 amino acids. Germline V gene lookup returns CDR1 PRHDT and CDR2 FYEKMQ (reference sequence). The V end was cut by 3 bases, the J end by 6 bases, with 17 bases between.

The rearrangement joins TRBV7-9 to TRBJ2-2; 10 bases are a match to TRBD1. This CDR3 contains 16 residues. CDR1 is SEHNR and CDR2 is FQNEAQ in the germline V gene (reference sequence). After removal of 4 bases from V and 5 bases from J, the junction contained 7 bases not matched to a gene. CDR3 residues: CASSSPGTGATGELFF. CDR3 in DNA: TGTGCCAGCAGCTCCCCCGGGACAGGGGCAACCGGGGAGCTGTTTTTT.

The chain carries TRBV6-5 and TRBJ2-6, with D uncertain. CDR3 size: 14 residues. Trimming left V 6 bases short and J 3 bases short, with 9 bases between. Germline loops: CDR1 MNHEY, CDR2 SVGAGI. In DNA, the CDR3 is TGTGCCAGCAGGGCCAATGTTGGGGCCAACGTCCTGACTTTC. This gives the protein CASRANVGANVLTF.

The CDR3 DNA reads as TGCGCCAGCAGCTCGGGGACTAGCCTGACTGAGCAGTTCTTC. Translating gives CASSSGTSLTEQFF. The chain recombines TRBV5-1 with TRBJ2-1, with TRBD2 identical over 9 bases. Germline V lookup: CDR1 SGHRS, CDR2 YFSETQ. V shed 3 bases, J shed 9 bases, and the junction held 7 bases outside the gene matches. CDR3 length: 14 residues.

V gene TRBV6-5 combines with J gene TRBJ1-5; 9 bases agree with TRBD1. From germline, CDR1 is MNHEY and CDR2 SVGAGI. The CDR3 length is 15 residues. V lost 5 bases to trimming and J lost 7 bases; unmatched junction nucleotides: 9. The chain's CDR3 is CASSGGDREGQPQHF. CDR3 nucleotides: TGTGCCAGCAGTGGGGGGGACAGGGAAGGCCAGCCCCAGCATTTT.

The chain uses TRBV7-9 and TRBJ2-7, with no clear D. Per germline, CDR1 SEHNR and CDR2 FQNEAQ (reference sequence). Trimming cost V 1 base and J 8 bases, with 15 bases left between them. The CDR3 is made up of 14 amino acids. The CDR3 DNA reads as TGTGCCAGCAGCTTAGATCTCACAGCAGCCCAGCAGTACTTC. Translating it yields CASSLDLTAAQQYF.

V usage is TRBV6-5 and J usage is TRBJ2-5; 12 bases line up with TRBD2. Per the germline V gene, CDR1 is MNHEY and CDR2 is SVGAGI. V lost 0 bases to trimming and J lost 2 bases; unmatched junction nucleotides: 1. The CDR3 length is 16 residues. The CDR3 sequence: CASSYSLAGGQETQYF. CDR3 bases: TGTGCCAGCAGTTACTCGCTAGCGGGGGGGCAAGAGACCCAGTACTTC.

The chain uses TRBV11-2 and TRBJ2-4; 10 nucleotides line up with TRBD1. Germline V lookup: CDR1 SGHAT, CDR2 FQNNGV. CDR3 length: 16 amino acids. The V segment lost 5 bases and the J segment 1 base; nucleotides outside the gene matches: 5. The CDR3 sequence: CASSLTGGLAKNIQYF. DNA of the CDR3: TGTGCCAGCAGCCTGACAGGGGGCCTGGCCAAAAACATTCAGTACTTC.

The gene calls are TRBV6-5 and TRBJ2-1; 11 nucleotides agree with TRBD2. Trimming removed 6 bases from V and 12 bases from J; junction bases left unmatched: 10. Germline values: CDR1 MNHEY, CDR2 SVGAGI. The CDR3 spans 14 residues. This CDR3 is CASRGSGRAIRQFF. CDR3 nucleotides: TGTGCCAGCAGGGGTAGCGGGAGGGCCATCCGGCAGTTCTTC.

CDR3 coding DNA: TGTGCCAGCAGTGTAGTAGACACTGAAGCTTTCTTT. This encodes CASSVVDTEAFF. This sequence joins TRBV6-1 and TRBJ1-1, with D uncertain. Germline CDR1 and CDR2: MNHNS and SASEGT. The length of the CDR3 is 12 residues. Trimming removed 4 bases from V and 3 bases from J, with 6 bases in between.

The chain has TRBV29-1 and TRBJ1-1; the D gene is possibly TRBD1 (6 bases). Trimming removed 7 bases at V and 4 bases at J, with 13 bases between. The germline CDR1 and CDR2 sequences are SQVTM and ANQGSEA. The length of the CDR3 is 12 residues. The CDR3 spells CSGGHSGTEAFF. The CDR3 DNA follows: TGCAGCGGGGGACACTCCGGCACTGAAGCTTTCTTT.

The V and J genes are TRBV5-1 and TRBJ1-1, with TRBD1 matching over 7 bases. This CDR3 has 15 residues. Germline V CDR1 and CDR2: SGHRS, YFSETQ. V shed 4 bases and J 0 bases; nucleotides not matched to a gene: 6. CDR3 in amino acids: CASSPRTGLNTEAFF. CDR3 nucleotides: TGCGCCAGCAGCCCCCGGACAGGCCTGAACACTGAAGCTTTCTTT.

In DNA form, the CDR3 reads TGCGCCAGCAGCCAAGATCGGAGACAGGGGCTACTCTCTGGGGCCAACGTCCTGACTTTC. Protein sequence: CASSQDRRQGLLSGANVLTF. The genes are TRBV4-3 and TRBJ2-6; 8 bases align to TRBD1. The CDR3 extends over 20 amino acids. The ends lost 0 bases at V and 0 bases at J; junction bases unmatched: 10. Germline V gives CDR1 LGHNA, CDR2 YSLEER.

This clone has only a few counts. The chain recombines TRBV5-6 with TRBJ2-5; tentatively, D is TRBD1 (5 bases). Trimming removed 4 bases from V and 4 bases from J, with 14 bases in between. The CDR3 contains 14 residues. Germline V gene sequence: CDR1 SGHDT, CDR2 YYEEEE. CDR3 DNA sequence: TGTGCCAGCAGCCCACCAGCAGGGTTAGAGACCCAGTACTTC. Amino acid sequence: CASSPPAGLETQYF.

V is TRBV4-3 and J is TRBJ1-2; perhaps TRBD1 as D (6 bases). V lost 5 bases and J lost 0, with 16 bases in between. The CDR3 contains 16 residues. Germline V gene lookup returns CDR1 LGHNA and CDR2 YSLEER. The CDR3, as DNA: TGCGCCAGCAGCTTCCCGGGACAACGATCTAACTATGGCTACACCTTC. Protein sequence: CASSFPGQRSNYGYTF.

This rearrangement joins TRBV6-1 to TRBJ1-5; 7 bases are a match to TRBD1. Germline lookup yields CDR1 MNHNS and CDR2 SASEGT. V trimming: 3 bases; J trimming: 0 bases; junction bases outside the gene matches: 8. The CDR3 extends over 17 amino acids. The CDR3 DNA is TGTGCCAGCAGTGAGTGGGGACAGTACTATAGCAATCAGCCCCAGCATTTT. Its protein is CASSEWGQYYSNQPQHF.

The table lists this clone with a few counts. This chain joins TRBV11-2 and TRBJ2-3; possible D gene TRBD1, 6 bases. V dropped 0 bases and J dropped 1 base, with 14 bases sitting between them. Germline-derived CDR1 and CDR2 are SGHAT and FQNNGV. CDR3 length equals 17 residues. CDR3 protein: CASSLDLRGSGTDTQYF. CDR3 coding DNA: TGTGCCAGCAGCTTAGATCTCAGGGGTTCCGGCACAGATACGCAGTATTTT.